These T cell receptor beta chains were read from a single sample in a study of T-cell reconstitution after alpha-beta-depleted transplantation in children. TCRdb reanalysed the PCR reads using MiXCR and keeps one entry per CDR3 protein. The table shows under 850,000 distinct CDR3 sequences, with around 13% occurring only once. This specimen was PBMCs, taken before TCRalphabeta/CD19-depleted stem cell transplant. These receptors were collected from a girl under 10 years old with congenital amegakaryocytic thrombocytopenia, due to receive a stem cell transplant. Each CDR3 is given with its conserved first and last residue. The D gene is left open where the match is weak. A clone size is listed for some rows: how often the clone was seen (once, few, many), or a class if it is expanded.

j_call clone_size v_call d_call cdr3_nt cdr3_aa
TRBJ2-1 few TRBV20-1 TRBD2 TGCAGTGCTCTAGCGGGAAGTCTCATGAATGAGCAGTTCTTC CSALAGSLMNEQFF
TRBJ2-7 many TRBV5-1 - TGCGCCAGCAACAAAATGACAGGAATGGGCGAGCAGTACTTC CASNKMTGMGEQYF
TRBJ2-5 many TRBV5-1 TRBD2 TGCGCCAGCAGCTTGGACAGCGGGAGGTTGTCCCAGTACTTC CASSLDSGRLSQYF
TRBJ1-1 - TRBV18 - TGTGCCAGCTCACGAGAACAGAACACTGAAGCTTTCTTT CASSREQNTEAFF
TRBJ2-7 few TRBV5-1 TRBD1 TGCGCCAGCAGCTGGGGGATCGTGGACAGGGGTTTACACGAGCAGTACTTC CASSWGIVDRGLHEQYF
TRBJ2-7 - TRBV20-1 - TGCAGTGCTGGGTCAGCGGCGGGGGAGCAGTACTTC CSAGSAAGEQYF
TRBJ2-1 - TRBV30 - TGTGCCTGGACCCCCACGGGGTTTCGGGGCTCCTACAATGAGCAGTTCTTC CAWTPTGFRGSYNEQFF
TRBJ2-4 few TRBV29-1 TRBD2 TGCAGCGTTGTAATAGCGGGAGGCCCAAACATTCAGTACTTC CSVVIAGGPNIQYF
TRBJ1-2 many TRBV6-1 TRBD1 TGTGCCAGCACTAGGACAGGGTCGGGATATGGCTACACCTTC CASTRTGSGYGYTF
TRBJ1-2 many TRBV5-1 TRBD1 TGCGCCAGCAGCTTGGCGGACAGGGGTGGCTATGGCTACACCTTC CASSLADRGGYGYTF
TRBJ2-5 many TRBV20-1 - TGCAGTGCTAGTCGAAACCAAGAGACCCAGTACTTC CSASRNQETQYF
TRBJ2-4 once TRBV9 - TGTGCCAGCAGCGTAGGATCTAGTAGAGGGGACATTCAGTACTTC CASSVGSSRGDIQYF
TRBJ1-1 many TRBV7-9 TRBD1 TGTGCCAGCAGCCAAACAGGGGGAATGAACACTGAAGCTTTCTTT CASSQTGGMNTEAFF
TRBJ2-7 many TRBV4-1 TRBD2 TGCGCCAGCAGCCAAGTTGGACTAGCGGCCCTCTACGAGCAGTACTTC CASSQVGLAALYEQYF
TRBJ1-2 - TRBV29-1 TRBD1 TGCAGCGTTCCACCGGGACAGAGTCACTATGGCTACACCTTC CSVPPGQSHYGYTF
TRBJ2-4 few TRBV5-1 TRBD2 TGCGCCAGCAGCTTGGTACTAGCGGGAGGGTCAAGAAACATTCAGTACTTC CASSLVLAGGSRNIQYF
TRBJ1-2 many TRBV5-1 TRBD1 TGCGCCAGCAGCTACCTCCGGGACAGGGGATATGGCTACACCTTC CASSYLRDRGYGYTF
TRBJ2-1 many TRBV12-3/TRBV12-4 TRBD2 TGTGCCAGCAGTTTGGTAGCGGGAGGGCCAGTAAATGAGCAGTTCTTC CASSLVAGGPVNEQFF
TRBJ2-3 - TRBV6-5 TRBD1 TGTGCCAGCAGTTATCCACACCGGACAGGGAGCACAGATACGCAGTATTTT CASSYPHRTGSTDTQYF
TRBJ1-2 many TRBV12-3/TRBV12-4 - TGTGCCAGCAGTTTTCGCCGCGGGCTCTATGGCTACACCTTC CASSFRRGLYGYTF
TRBJ1-5 - TRBV5-1 - TGCGCCAGCAGCCCGTCACCCACAGTACAGGGCGATCAGCCCCAGCATTTT CASSPSPTVQGDQPQHF
TRBJ1-1 many TRBV29-1 - TGCAGCACTCCCGCTCGGACGAACACTGAAGCTTTCTTT CSTPARTNTEAFF
TRBJ1-5 many TRBV20-1 TRBD1 TGCAGTGCGGCCGACAGGGATCAGCCCCAGCATTTT CSAADRDQPQHF
TRBJ1-1 many TRBV12-3/TRBV12-4 - TGTGCCAGCAGTCCCGGGGACATGAACACTGAAGCTTTCTTT CASSPGDMNTEAFF
TRBJ2-7 - TRBV20-1 - TGCAGTGCTGTCTTTAAAATCCACGAGCAGTACTTC CSAVFKIHEQYF
TRBJ2-5 few TRBV5-1 TRBD2 TGCGCCAGCAGATTCACTAGCGGGACACAAGAGACCCAGTACTTC CASRFTSGTQETQYF
TRBJ1-5 - TRBV20-1 TRBD1 TGCAGTGCTCTGACAGGGGGCATTTGGGGCAATCAGCCCCAGCATTTT CSALTGGIWGNQPQHF
TRBJ1-4 many TRBV11-1 TRBD1 TGTGCCAGCAGGGGGCCCCCGGAAAATGGACGACAGGGATTGTCGGAAAAACTGTTTTTT CASRGPPENGRQGLSEKLFF
TRBJ1-2 many TRBV29-1 - TGCAGCGCCCGGACAGAGACTAACTATGGCTACACCTTC CSARTETNYGYTF
TRBJ2-3 many TRBV20-1 TRBD2 TGCAGTGCTAGAGGGACTAGCGGGAGGTCAGATACGCAGTATTTT CSARGTSGRSDTQYF
TRBJ2-1 few TRBV10-3 - TGTGCCATCAGTGAGTCCCCTCTAGTGAGGTCCTACAATGAGCAGTTCTTC CAISESPLVRSYNEQFF
TRBJ1-2 many TRBV7-3 - TGTGCCAGCAGCAAGGGGGGCCCTGGGGACTATGGCTACACCTTC CASSKGGPGDYGYTF
TRBJ1-2 - TRBV12-3/TRBV12-4 - TGTGCCAGCAGTCGTCACGGGACGGGAAACTATGGCTACCCCTTC CASSRHGTGNYGYPF
TRBJ1-4 many TRBV12-3/TRBV12-4 - TGTGCCAGCAGTTTACTTTCCATCGATACGGGAAAACTGTTTTTT CASSLLSIDTGKLFF
TRBJ1-5 many TRBV12-3/TRBV12-4 - TGTGCCAGCAGTTTAAGGGCAGGGGCGGGCAATCAGCCCCAGCATTTT CASSLRAGAGNQPQHF
TRBJ2-2 - TRBV5-1 TRBD2 TGCGCCAGCAGAGCTAGCGGGGGGGACCGCACCGGGGAGCTGTTTTTT CASRASGGDRTGELFF
TRBJ2-1 few TRBV4-2 - TGTGCCAGCAGCCAAGGTCGCAGTATCTTCAATGAGCAGTTCTTC CASSQGRSIFNEQFF
TRBJ1-3 many TRBV6-1 - TGTGCCAGCAAAAAGACGGGACATACCTCTGGAAACACCATATATTTT CASKKTGHTSGNTIYF
TRBJ1-5 many TRBV30 TRBD1 TGTGCCTGGGGGACAGGCCTTCGTCAGCCCCAGCATTTT CAWGTGLRQPQHF
TRBJ2-6 few TRBV7-9 - TGTGCCAGCAGCTCCCGACTCGGTAGAACTGGGGCCAACGTCCTGACTTTC CASSSRLGRTGANVLTF
TRBJ2-1 - TRBV7-8 - TGTGCCAGCAGCTTATGGGGGTACAATGAGCAGTTCTTC CASSLWGYNEQFF
TRBJ2-3 many TRBV12-3/TRBV12-4 - TGTGCCAGCACCCAAGCTAGTTTAGATACGCAGTATTTT CASTQASLDTQYF
TRBJ1-1 - TRBV10-3 - TGTGCCATCGCAGTTGCTTCGTCGGCATTCTTT CAIAVASSAFF
TRBJ2-1 few TRBV19 - TGTGCCAGTAGGGTCTTGGCAAGCTCCTACAATGAGCAGTTCTTC CASRVLASSYNEQFF
TRBJ1-1 few TRBV7-9 TRBD1 TGTGCCAGCCCCCGCGGGACAGGCGGAATTGAAGCTTTCTTT CASPRGTGGIEAFF
TRBJ2-1 few TRBV7-3 - TGTGCCAGCAGCAGCCCCCAGGGGCCCTCACCCAATGAGCAGTTCTTC CASSSPQGPSPNEQFF
TRBJ2-2 - TRBV10-3 TRBD1 TGTGCCATCAGTGAGTCGGGACAGCGTTACACCGGGGAGCTGTTTTTT CAISESGQRYTGELFF
TRBJ1-2 - TRBV5-1 - TGCGCCAGCAGCGGGGCAGGCTATGGCTACACCTTC CASSGAGYGYTF
TRBJ2-3 many TRBV27 TRBD2 TGTGCCAGCAGCCCCGTAGCGGGATTCACAGATACGCAGTATTTT CASSPVAGFTDTQYF
TRBJ2-1 many TRBV29-1 - TGCAGCGTGGAGACTAGTTGGGGGCAGTTCTTC CSVETSWGQFF
TRBJ1-1 few TRBV19 - TGTGCCAGTAGTGAGCAAACCCGGGTCGAAGCTTTCTTT CASSEQTRVEAFF